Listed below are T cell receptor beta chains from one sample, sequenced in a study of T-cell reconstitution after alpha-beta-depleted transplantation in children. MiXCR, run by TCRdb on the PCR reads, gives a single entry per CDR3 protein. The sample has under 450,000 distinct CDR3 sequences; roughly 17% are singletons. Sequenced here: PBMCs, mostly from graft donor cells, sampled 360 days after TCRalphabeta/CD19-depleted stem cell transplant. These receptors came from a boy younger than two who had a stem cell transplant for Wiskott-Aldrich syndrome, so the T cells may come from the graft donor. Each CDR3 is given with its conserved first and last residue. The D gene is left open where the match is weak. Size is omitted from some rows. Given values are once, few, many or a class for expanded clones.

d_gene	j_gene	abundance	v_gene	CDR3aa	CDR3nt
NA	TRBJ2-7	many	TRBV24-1	CATSDSGPFYEQYF	TGTGCCACCAGTGACTCGGGACCGTTCTACGAGCAGTACTTC
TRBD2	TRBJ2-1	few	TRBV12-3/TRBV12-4	CASKGGGKGEQFF	TGTGCCAGCAAAGGCGGGGGGAAGGGTGAGCAGTTCTTC
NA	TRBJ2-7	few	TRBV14	CASSHPGESYEQYF	TGTGCCAGCAGCCACCCGGGCGAGAGTTACGAGCAGTACTTC
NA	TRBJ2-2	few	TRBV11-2	CASRAGRPNTGELFF	TGTGCCAGCAGAGCTGGACGGCCGAACACCGGGGAGCTGTTTTTT
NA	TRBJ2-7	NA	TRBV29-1	CSAWGSRTYEQYF	TGCAGCGCGTGGGGTTCGAGGACCTACGAGCAGTACTTC
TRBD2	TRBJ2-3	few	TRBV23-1	CVSSHLGRAADTQYF	TGCGTCAGCAGTCACCTAGGGAGGGCAGCAGATACGCAGTATTTT
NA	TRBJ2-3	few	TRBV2	CASTRTGTDTQYF	TGTGCCAGCACCCGCACAGGCACAGATACGCAGTATTTT
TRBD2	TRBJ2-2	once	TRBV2	CASRPSGYTGELFF	TGTGCCAGCAGACCTAGCGGCTACACCGGGGAGCTGTTTTTT
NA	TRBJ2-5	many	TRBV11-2	CASSLGGVETQYF	TGTGCCAGCAGCTTGGGGGGAGTAGAGACCCAGTACTTC
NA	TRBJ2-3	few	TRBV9	CASSVAGLTDTQYF	TGTGCCAGCAGCGTGGCGGGCCTCACAGATACGCAGTATTTT